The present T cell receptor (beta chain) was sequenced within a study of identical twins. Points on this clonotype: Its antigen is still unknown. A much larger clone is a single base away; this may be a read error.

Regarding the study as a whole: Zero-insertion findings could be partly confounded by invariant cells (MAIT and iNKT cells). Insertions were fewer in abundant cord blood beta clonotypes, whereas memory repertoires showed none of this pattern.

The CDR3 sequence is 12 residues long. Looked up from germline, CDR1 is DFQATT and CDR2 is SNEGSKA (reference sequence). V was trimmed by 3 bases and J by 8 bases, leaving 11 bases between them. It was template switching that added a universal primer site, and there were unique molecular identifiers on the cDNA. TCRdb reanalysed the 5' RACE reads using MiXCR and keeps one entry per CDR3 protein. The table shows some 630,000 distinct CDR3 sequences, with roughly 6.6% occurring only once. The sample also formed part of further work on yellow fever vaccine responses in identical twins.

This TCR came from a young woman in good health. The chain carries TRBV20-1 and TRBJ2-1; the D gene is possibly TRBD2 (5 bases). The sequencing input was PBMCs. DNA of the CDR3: TGCAGTGCTAGTGGCATAGCGCATGAGCAGTTCTTC. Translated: CSASGIAHEQFF.